These 26 T cell receptor beta chains came from one sample sequenced in a study of T cells in Graves' hyperthyroidism and ophthalmopathy. Authors of the study amplified TCR beta CDR3 regions from RNA transcripts. HTBI primers drove first-round RT-PCR of the TCR CDR3. One entry per CDR3 protein, called by TCRdb with MiXCR from the multiplex PCR reads. This repertoire shows 300,000 to 350,000 distinct CDR3 sequences, about a sixth found once; its top ten account for 15% to 19%. The sequencing input was blood. The receptors shown here come from a woman in her thirties or forties with Graves' ophthalmopathy.

This clonotype occurred many times. The chain uses TRBV27 and TRBJ2-6; no clear D gene. V lost 5 bases to trimming and J lost 0 bases, with 8 bases between them. This CDR3 has 15 residues. The germline CDR1 and CDR2 sequences are MNHEY and SMNVEV (reference sequence). DNA for the CDR3: TGTGCCAGCAGTCAAGACATCTCTGGGGCCAACGTCCTGACTTTC. Encoded protein: CASSQDISGANVLTF.

This clonotype was found a few times. This rearrangement joins TRBV30 to TRBJ2-2, with D unclear. CDR1 and CDR2 from the germline V gene are GTSNPN and SVGIG (reference sequence). Trimming took 2 bases from V and 8 from J, leaving 9 bases between them. There are 12 residues in the CDR3. The DNA of the CDR3 is TGTGCCTGGAGTCCTAGGGAAGGGGAGCTGTTTTTT. Translating gives CAWSPREGELFF.

This clonotype has at least ten counts. The chain couples TRBV6-5 to TRBJ1-1; D is uncertain. Germline-derived CDR1 and CDR2 are MNHEY and SVGAGI. The CDR3 spans 13 residues. Trimming took 2 bases from V and 4 from J, leaving 8 bases between them. CDR3 nucleotide sequence: TGTGCCAGCAGTTACAAGGTGGGCACTGAAGCTTTCTTT. This gives the protein CASSYKVGTEAFF.

This clonotype was detected ten times or more. V gene TRBV20-1 combines with J gene TRBJ1-6; 7 bases fit TRBD1. Germline CDR1 DFQATT, CDR2 SNEGSKA (reference sequence). With 3 bases clipped from V and 8 bases from J, the junction kept 4 bases outside the gene matches. The CDR3 contains 13 residues. The CDR3 spells CSASQGGYSPLHF. The DNA for the CDR3 is TGCAGTGCTAGTCAGGGGGGGTATTCACCCCTCCACTTT.

This clonotype was picked up a small number of times. Mismatch with germline at one junction end may stem from a read error. The rearrangement joins TRBV3-1 to TRBJ2-5; 7 nucleotides agree with TRBD1. The CDR3 has 14 amino acids. Germline V CDR1 and CDR2: LGHDT, YNNKEL (reference sequence). Here the CDR3 DNA reads TGTGCCAGCAGCCTATCGACAGGGACGGAGACCCTGTACTTC. It codes for CASSLSTGTETLYF.

This rearrangement joins TRBV6-2 or TRBV6-3 to TRBJ2-5; either TRBD1 or TRBD2 may supply D (5 bases each). This CDR3 is 16 amino acids long. V was pared by 5 bases and J by 5 bases, with 21 bases between. From germline, CDR1 is MNHEY and CDR2 SVGEGT. CDR3 bases: TGTGCCAGCAGTCTTGGGGACCCAATATACAGGGAGACCCAGTACTTC. This encodes CASSLGDPIYRETQYF.

This clonotype came up many times. The chain's CDR3 is CASSQMDITSEQYF. Here the CDR3 DNA reads TGTGCCAGCAGTCAGATGGACATCACGAGCGAGCAGTACTTC. The rearrangement uses TRBV28 and TRBJ2-7, with a weak D call TRBD1 (5 bases). The CDR3 loop spans 14 amino acids. Germline V gene lookup returns CDR1 MDHEN and CDR2 SYDVKM. V lost 5 bases and J lost 6, with 17 bases in between.

The V gene is TRBV28, the J gene TRBJ1-5; possible D gene TRBD1, 5 bases. The CDR3 has 12 amino acids. CDR1 MDHEN and CDR2 SYDVKM come from the germline V gene. V was cut by 8 bases and J by 4 bases, with 9 bases left in between. The CDR3 DNA reads as TGTGCCAGCCGATGGGGGAATCAGCCCCAGCATTTT. Translation gives CASRWGNQPQHF.

This clonotype was counted at least ten times. The V and J genes are TRBV6-4 and TRBJ2-6; D unresolved. The CDR3 is made up of 15 amino acids. Trimming took 2 bases from V and 0 from J, leaving 5 bases between them. Germline V lookup: CDR1 MRHNA, CDR2 SNTAGT. CDR3 coding DNA: TGTGCCAGCAGTGACCGAATCTCTGGGGCCAACGTCCTGACTTTC. Protein: CASSDRISGANVLTF.

This clonotype was detected a few times. One junction end does not reproduce the germline sequence, and a read error may be involved. V is TRBV6-5 and J is TRBJ1-1; no clear D. Germline V lookup: CDR1 MNHEY, CDR2 SVGAGI. The CDR3 has 14 amino acids. CDR3 amino acids: CATSYGRMNTEAFF. The CDR3 region has the DNA TGTGCCACCAGTTACGGACGGATGAACACTGAAGCTTTCTTT.

The rearrangement joins TRBV28 to TRBJ1-2, with 12 bases identical to TRBD1. Germline V CDR1 and CDR2: MDHEN, SYDVKM. CDR3 length: 16 residues. J lost 3 bases, V lost 6 bases, and 8 bases had no gene match. Here the CDR3 reads CASSRGTGGADYGYTF. For the CDR3, the DNA is TGTGCCAGCAGCCGAGGGACAGGGGGCGCAGACTATGGCTACACCTTC.

This clonotype was found many times. V and J are TRBV6-1 and TRBJ2-7, with D uncertain. This CDR3 contains 12 residues. The germline V and J ends were trimmed by 8 bases and 7 bases, with 15 bases remaining between them. CDR1 and CDR2 from the germline V gene are MNHNS and SASEGT. This CDR3 reads CASGVSFGEQYF. The CDR3 DNA reads TGTGCCAGCGGTGTAAGTTTCGGAGAGCAGTACTTC.

This chain uses TRBV12-3 or TRBV12-4 with TRBJ1-5; no firm D call. The CDR3 length is 14 residues. The V end was cut by 6 bases, the J end by 8 bases, with 17 bases between. The CDR3 protein is CASSSEVGIKPQHF. The CDR3, as DNA: TGTGCCAGCAGCTCGGAGGTTGGGATCAAGCCCCAGCATTTT.

V is TRBV4-2 and J is TRBJ2-2, with 11 bases that match TRBD1. V lost 4 bases to trimming and J lost 5 bases; unmatched junction nucleotides: 6. Germline V gene data show CDR1 as LGHNA and CDR2 as YNFKEQ. The CDR3 is 16 amino acids. The CDR3 is CASSPGTGGTTGELFF. The CDR3 region has the DNA TGTGCCAGCAGCCCTGGGACAGGGGGAACAACCGGGGAGCTGTTTTTT.

There are many counts of this clonotype. This chain joins TRBV30 and TRBJ1-2; D is undetermined. CDR3 length: 13 amino acids. Trimming removed 8 bases from V and 8 bases from J, with 21 bases in between. CDR1 GTSNPN and CDR2 SVGIG come from the germline V gene (reference sequence). The CDR3 protein is CASFLLTSNGYTF. CDR3 nucleotide sequence: TGTGCCAGTTTTCTGTTAACGTCTAACGGCTACACCTTC.

This clonotype was seen repeatedly, ten times or more. The chain combines TRBV19 with TRBJ1-2; 9 bases are shared with TRBD1. The V gene's germline CDR1 is LNHDA and CDR2 SQIVND (reference sequence). V lost 7 bases and J lost 1; bases outside the gene matches: 10. The CDR3 runs 16 residues. The CDR3 protein is CASKNTGGDNNYGYTF. The CDR3, as DNA: TGTGCCAGTAAAAATACAGGGGGCGATAATAACTATGGCTACACCTTC.

The V and J genes are TRBV12-3 or TRBV12-4 and TRBJ1-5; D gene ambiguous. V was cut by 3 bases and J by 6 bases, with 12 bases left in between. The CDR3 covers 14 residues. DNA for the CDR3: TGTGCCAGCAGTTTTCGGGGAAAGGGTCAGCCCCAGCATTTT. This gives the protein CASSFRGKGQPQHF.

This clonotype was seen many times. The V and J genes are TRBV28 and TRBJ1-5; no clear D gene. The V gene's germline CDR1 is MDHEN and CDR2 SYDVKM. The CDR3 is 14 amino acids. Trimming cost V 6 bases and J 9 bases, with 18 bases left between them. This CDR3 is CASSLNPELRPQHF. CDR3 sequence (DNA): TGTGCCAGCAGCCTAAATCCAGAATTGAGGCCCCAGCATTTT.

This clonotype was counted at least ten times. The V and J genes are TRBV2 and TRBJ2-2, with a possible D match to TRBD2 (6 bases). V was pared by 4 bases and J by 3 bases, with 21 bases between. The CDR3 spans 18 residues. Germline assignment: CDR1 SNHLY and CDR2 FYNNEI. The CDR3 is CASSGGRSITGDTGELFF. CDR3 in DNA: TGTGCCAGCAGTGGAGGGCGTAGCATCACGGGGGACACCGGGGAGCTGTTTTTT.

V usage is TRBV2 and J usage is TRBJ2-5; 10 bases agree with TRBD1. This CDR3 comprises 14 residues. Germline values: CDR1 SNHLY, CDR2 FYNNEI. Trimming cost V 5 bases and J 5 bases; bases outside gene matches: 5. CDR3 sequence reads: CASSHRDRGETQYF. CDR3 sequence (DNA): TGTGCCAGCAGTCACCGGGACAGGGGTGAGACCCAGTACTTC.

This clonotype was seen at least ten times. The chain carries TRBV28 and TRBJ2-7; maybe TRBD1 (5 bases). This CDR3 comprises 14 residues. Germline CDR1 and CDR2: MDHEN and SYDVKM. The V end lost 5 bases, the J end lost 2 bases, and 13 bases lay between the germline ends. CDR3 loop: CASSRSGFPYEQYF. The CDR3 bases are TGTGCCAGCAGTCGGTCAGGGTTCCCCTACGAGCAGTACTTC.

This clonotype was counted many times. The genes are TRBV7-8 and TRBJ2-7, with D perhaps being TRBD1 or TRBD2 (5 bases each). The CDR3 runs to 17 residues. Germline CDR1 reads SGHVS; CDR2 reads FQNEAQ. Deletions cut 5 bases from V and 0 bases from J, with 20 bases between. CDR3 loop: CASSGGGVSLFSYEQYF. The CDR3 nucleotides are TGTGCCAGCAGCGGGGGTGGAGTTTCCCTTTTCTCCTACGAGCAGTACTTC.

On this clonotype itself: A read error is possible here, since a much larger clone lies one base away. This chain joins TRBV7-3 and TRBJ2-2; no firm D call. The germline V gene encodes CDR1 SGHTA and CDR2 FQGTGA. This CDR3 region has 13 residues. The CDR3 protein is CASGLQPVGELFF. The CDR3 bases are TGTGCCAGCGGCTTACAGCCCGTAGGGGAGCTGTTTTTT.

This clonotype occurred many times. The V and J genes are TRBV10-3 and TRBJ1-4, with a weak D call TRBD1 (5 bases). V lost 2 bases and J lost 2, with 9 bases in between. The CDR3 is made up of 15 amino acids. Germline CDR1 is ENHRY and CDR2 is SYGVKD. The CDR3 loop reads CAISEDQGTNEKLFF. DNA of the CDR3: TGTGCCATCAGTGAGGACCAGGGTACTAATGAAAAACTGTTTTTT.

This clonotype was seen ten or more times. The CDR3 DNA sequence: TGCGCCAGCAGCCAACCCGAGGGGGTACTCACTGAAGCTTTCTTT. This translates into CASSQPEGVLTEAFF. The chain combines TRBV5-1 with TRBJ1-1, with D tentatively TRBD1 (6 bases). Deletions cut 4 bases from V and 4 bases from J, with 17 bases between. From germline, CDR1 is SGHRS and CDR2 YFSETQ. The CDR3 has 15 residues.

The chain joins TRBV27 to TRBJ1-1; 10 bases line up with TRBD1. Germline V gene sequence: CDR1 MNHEY, CDR2 SMNVEV (reference sequence). The CDR3 is 15 amino acids. The trim removed 5 bases at V and 4 bases at J, leaving 7 bases unmatched. The CDR3 reads CASSMTGGLGTEAFF. The CDR3 region has the DNA TGTGCCAGCAGTATGACAGGGGGCTTGGGCACTGAAGCTTTCTTT.